This entry is about one T cell receptor (beta chain). This sample is drawn from a study of blood T cells in healthy people across ages. Looking at the study overall: Roughly one uniquely barcoded beta molecule per two T cells was captured.

There were healthy Caucasian individuals from Russia, aged roughly 6 to 95, serving as donors. This CDR3 comprises 11 residues. Trimming cost V 4 bases and J 7 bases, with 8 bases left between them. Germline V gives CDR1 KGHSH, CDR2 LQKENI. Sample-barcoded 5' priming and a J-beta primer mix drove a second PCR of 7 to 11 cycles. Each cDNA molecule received a tag from a template-switch adaptor that had 12 random nucleotides. TCRdb processed the 5' RACE reads anew with MiXCR; each CDR3 protein has one entry. The sample carries about 800,000 distinct CDR3 sequences, roughly 60% recorded once. Input material: blood. The TCR originated in a man younger than 45 in good health. This chain uses TRBV18 with TRBJ2-7, with D possibly being TRBD2 (6 bases). CDR3 sequence reads: CASSRGLEQYF. CDR3 bases: TGTGCCAGCTCACGAGGACTAGAGCAGTACTTC.